Listed below are T cell receptor beta chains from one sample, sequenced in a study of T cell clones after liver transplantation. Profiling relied on immunoSEQ multiplex PCR, and the TCRdb table lists in-frame clones only, not all of them. The table has some 11,000 clones, roughly 70% seen once; the top ten hold roughly 31%. Sequencing was performed on CD8+ T cells from blood, taken at the 22-month timepoint. All receptors derive from a human patient who received a liver transplant. The graft donor may have given rise to some T cells. CDR3s include the opening cysteine and the closing phenylalanine or tryptophan. A D gene is named only where the DNA matches it firmly. The size entry is marked missing in some rows and otherwise reads once, few, many or a size class.

>.|TRBV15|TRBJ2-7|.
CATSRARGYEQYF
TGTGCCACCAGCAGAGCCAGGGGTTACGAGCAGTACTTC
>TRBD2|TRBV9|TRBJ2-1|.
CASSPSLAGGPGEQFF
TGTGCCAGCAGCCCTTCTCTAGCGGGAGGGCCGGGTGAGCAGTTCTTC
>TRBD2|TRBV29-1|TRBJ2-3|few
CSVELAGGPGATDTQYF
TGCAGCGTGGAGCTAGCGGGGGGGCCGGGCGCGACAGATACGCAGTATTTT
>.|TRBV6-1|TRBJ2-7|.
CASSEGGGDEQYF
TGTGCCAGCAGTGAGGGGGGGGGCGACGAGCAGTACTTC
>TRBD2|TRBV7-9|TRBJ2-1|.
CASSPFGLADSSYNEQFF
TGTGCCAGCAGCCCCTTCGGACTAGCGGACAGCTCCTACAATGAGCAGTTCTTC
>.|TRBV18|TRBJ2-1|.
CASSPVLGPTDEQFF
TGTGCCAGCTCACCGGTTCTGGGACCGACCGATGAGCAGTTCTTC
>TRBD1|TRBV5-6|TRBJ1-2|few
CASSPGQGIYGYTF
TGTGCCAGCAGCCCTGGACAGGGAATCTATGGCTACACCTTC
>TRBD1|TRBV19|TRBJ2-7|.
CASSIRGSEQYF
TGTGCCAGTAGTATCAGGGGGAGCGAGCAGTACTTC
>.|TRBV4-3|TRBJ2-1|.
CASSQGAEQFF
TGCGCCAGCAGCCAAGGTGCTGAGCAGTTCTTC
>.|TRBV27|TRBJ2-7|.
CASSSTWGPYEQYF
TGTGCCAGCAGTTCCACCTGGGGCCCCTACGAGCAGTACTTC
>.|TRBV4-3|TRBJ2-7|.
CASSQPGNEQYF
TGCGCCAGCAGCCAACCAGGAAACGAGCAGTACTTC
>.|TRBV6-1|TRBJ2-1|once
CASSEAGAHEQFF
TGTGCCAGCAGTGAAGCGGGGGCTCATGAGCAGTTCTTC
>.|TRBV5-1|TRBJ2-2|.
CASSFTGPNTGELFF
TGCGCCAGCAGCTTTACCGGCCCGAACACCGGGGAGCTGTTTTTT
>.|TRBV4-2|TRBJ2-5|.
CASSSFGQETQYF
TGTGCCAGCAGCTCCTTTGGGCAAGAGACCCAGTACTTC
>.|TRBV7-9|TRBJ2-3|.
CASSPSPDTQYF
TGTGCCAGCAGCCCGTCTCCGGATACGCAGTATTTT
>TRBD1|TRBV7-9|TRBJ1-1|.
CASSTPFRGLGNTEAFF
TGTGCCAGCAGCACCCCATTTAGGGGGCTTGGAAACACTGAAGCTTTCTTT
>TRBD2|TRBV9|TRBJ2-1|.
CASSPRLARGGTYNEQFF
TGTGCCAGCAGCCCCCGACTAGCCCGGGGCGGCACCTACAATGAGCAGTTCTTC
>TRBD2|TRBV27|TRBJ2-3|few
CASSSIGTSGTDTQYF
TGTGCCAGCAGTTCAATCGGGACTAGCGGTACAGATACGCAGTATTTT
>TRBD2|TRBV7-6|TRBJ2-7|.
CASSSTPDGGNEQYF
TGTGCCAGCAGCTCCACTCCGGACGGGGGGAACGAGCAGTACTTC
>TRBD1|TRBV4-1|TRBJ2-5|.
CASSQDPGGEETQYF
TGCGCCAGCAGCCAAGATCCAGGGGGCGAAGAGACCCAGTACTTC
>.|TRBV13|TRBJ1-2|few
CASSSRDLGNYGYTF
TGTGCCAGCAGCTCCCGGGACCTGGGCAACTATGGCTACACCTTC
>.|TRBV7-2|TRBJ1-4|.
CASSSDILATNEKLFF
TGTGCCAGCAGCTCCGACATACTCGCAACTAATGAAAAACTGTTTTTT
>TRBD1|TRBV7-9|TRBJ2-3|.
CASSLEDRVRADTQYF
TGTGCCAGCAGCTTAGAGGACAGGGTTCGAGCAGATACGCAGTATTTT
>.|TRBV5-4|TRBJ2-5|.
CASSSDTGEGTQYF
TGTGCCAGCAGCTCAGACACAGGGGAGGGGACCCAGTACTTC
>TRBD2|TRBV7-6|TRBJ2-7|.
CASSSAGGLEQYF
TGTGCCAGCAGTTCCGCGGGAGGGCTCGAGCAGTACTTC
>.|TRBV27|TRBJ2-5|.
CASMISGGLETQYF
TGTGCCAGCATGATTTCCGGGGGGCTAGAGACCCAGTACTTC
>TRBD2|TRBV5-1|TRBJ2-2|.
CASSFSSGEASGAGVAGELFF
TGCGCCAGCAGCTTTAGTTCAGGGGAGGCTAGCGGGGCTGGAGTCGCCGGGGAGCTGTTTTTT
>.|TRBV11-2|TRBJ1-2|.
CASSPLSAANLGYTF
TGTGCCAGCAGCCCCCTTTCGGCCGCCAACTTGGGCTACACCTTC
>TRBD2|TRBV5-1|TRBJ2-3|.
CASSFDLGLAGPSHTQYF
TGCGCCAGCAGCTTCGACCTTGGACTAGCGGGCCCTTCCCATACGCAGTATTTT
>TRBD1|TRBV2|TRBJ2-1|large
CASSGPTGGALAYNEQFF
TGTGCCAGCAGTGGGCCGACAGGGGGCGCTTTGGCCTACAATGAGCAGTTCTTC
>.|TRBV30|TRBJ2-7|.
CAWFGGYEQYF
TGTGCCTGGTTTGGGGGTTACGAGCAGTACTTC
>TRBD1|TRBV5-1|TRBJ2-5|once
CASDTDRGGETQYF
TGCGCCAGCGACACGGACAGGGGAGGAGAGACCCAGTACTTC
>TRBD1|TRBV7-9|TRBJ1-6|.
CASSPLRQGVTYNSPLHF
TGTGCCAGCAGCCCGCTCCGACAGGGGGTAACCTATAATTCACCCCTCCACTTT
>TRBD1|TRBV27|TRBJ2-5|.
CASSQGQGGQTQYF
TGTGCCAGCAGTCAAGGACAGGGAGGACAGACCCAGTACTTC
>.|TRBV4-3|TRBJ2-3|once
CASSQDASGTDTQYF
TGCGCCAGCAGCCAAGACGCTAGCGGCACAGATACGCAGTATTTT
>TRBD1|TRBV7-9|TRBJ2-5|.
CASSGQETYQETQYF
TGTGCCAGCAGTGGACAGGAGACGTACCAAGAGACCCAGTACTTC
>.|TRBV7-3|TRBJ2-5|.
CASSLAEGGETQYF
TGTGCCAGCAGCTTAGCGGAGGGGGGAGAGACCCAGTACTTC
>.|TRBV12-5|TRBJ1-2|few
CASGLSRNGYTF
TGTGCTAGTGGTTTGTCCAGAAATGGCTACACCTTC
>.|TRBV5-5|TRBJ2-7|.
CASSLGSGMEQYF
TGTGCCAGCAGCTTGGGGTCGGGGATGGAGCAGTACTTC
>TRBD1|TRBV7-4|TRBJ1-1|few
CASSLRDRGQDYTEAFF
TGTGCCAGCAGCTTAAGGGACAGGGGGCAAGACTACACTGAAGCTTTCTTT
>.|TRBV7-9|TRBJ2-7|.
CASSKTGHAYEQYF
TGTGCCAGCAGCAAGACAGGACATGCCTACGAGCAGTACTTC
>TRBD2|TRBV7-3|TRBJ2-3|.
CASSLQASGRVDTQYF
TGTGCCAGCAGCTTACAGGCTAGCGGGAGGGTAGATACGCAGTATTTT
>TRBD1|TRBV4-1|TRBJ1-1|.
CASSQRGQGNTEAFF
TGCGCCAGCAGCCAGCGCGGACAGGGGAACACTGAAGCTTTCTTT
>.|TRBV7-2|TRBJ2-1|.
CASSLEGNEQFF
TGTGCCAGCAGCTTAGAAGGTAATGAGCAGTTCTTC
>.|TRBV2|TRBJ2-6|few
CASSEAWSGANVLTF
TGTGCCAGCAGTGAAGCGTGGTCTGGGGCCAACGTCCTGACTTTC
>.|TRBV2|TRBJ2-3|.
CASSEIGDTDTQYF
TGTGCCAGCAGTGAAATTGGGGATACAGATACGCAGTATTTT
>TRBD1|TRBV9|TRBJ2-5|.
CASSVGPGGEETQYF
TGTGCCAGCAGCGTAGGTCCAGGGGGCGAGGAGACCCAGTACTTC
>TRBD2|TRBV7-3|TRBJ2-1|.
CASSSRGTSGTPYNEQFF
TGTGCCAGCAGCTCCCGAGGGACTAGCGGGACCCCCTACAATGAGCAGTTCTTC